Below are 26 T cell receptor beta chains sequenced from a single sample in a study of blood T cell repertoires in COVID-19. Method: immunoSEQ multiplex PCR; TCRdb's copy keeps in-frame clones and lacks some. The sample has 90,000 to 150,000 clones, less than 80% seen once. What was sequenced was peripheral blood. Receptor source: a middle-aged man with acute or convalescent COVID-19.

This clone has just one count. The V and J genes are TRBV10-3 and TRBJ1-5; D not resolved. Trimming pared 7 bases from V and 4 bases from J, leaving 11 bases between. The CDR3 covers 13 residues. The germline V gene encodes CDR1 ENHRY and CDR2 SYGVKD. The CDR3 reads CAIKPELNQPQHF. In DNA form, the CDR3 reads TGTGCCATCAAACCAGAATTGAATCAGCCCCAGCATTTT.

The gene calls are TRBV5-6 and TRBJ1-6; 8 bases fit TRBD1. The V gene end was trimmed by 2 bases and the J gene end by 0 bases; junction bases not matched to a gene: 7. The germline V gene has CDR1 SGHDT and CDR2 YYEEEE. The CDR3 consists of 18 residues. CDR3 in DNA: TGTGCCAGCAGCTTCGACAGGGGTACCAGCTCCTATAATTCACCCCTCCACTTT. This sequence encodes CASSFDRGTSSYNSPLHF.

This clone showed up just a few times. The genes are TRBV15 and TRBJ1-1; 8 positions match TRBD1. The CDR3 consists of 16 residues. The trim removed 3 bases at V and 7 bases at J, leaving 13 bases unmatched. CDR1 LNHNV and CDR2 YYDKDF come from the germline V gene (reference sequence). DNA of the CDR3: TGTGCCACCAGCAGGGGTTGGGGACAGGAGGTGGGTGAAGCTTTCTTT. Protein: CATSRGWGQEVGEAFF.

This clone has a single count. The gene calls are TRBV4-1 and TRBJ1-5; the match to TRBD1 covers 10 bases. Germline CDR1 is MGHRA and CDR2 is YSYEKL. This CDR3 region has 15 residues. After removal of 1 base from V and 7 bases from J, the junction contained 4 bases not matched to a gene. The CDR3 DNA reads TGCGCCAGCAGCCAAGCTGGGACAGGGGAGCAGCCCCAGCATTTT. Its protein product is CASSQAGTGEQPQHF.

CDR3 DNA sequence: TGTGCCAGCAGCGTAGGAGCCAGGATCGATGCCTACGAGCAGTACTTC. Its protein is CASSVGARIDAYEQYF. The chain has TRBV9 and TRBJ2-7, with no clear D. V lost 0 bases, J lost 2 bases, and 15 bases lay in between. This CDR3 has 16 amino acids. Germline CDR1 reads SGDLS; CDR2 reads YYNGEE. The whole variable domain, filled in from reference TRBV9 and TRBJ2-7, reads DSGVTQTPKHLITATGQRVTLRCSPRSGDLSVYWYQQSLDQGLQFLIQYYNGEERAKGNILERFSAQQFPDLHSELNLSSLELGDSALYFCASSVGARIDAYEQYFGPGTRLTVT.

The chain uses TRBV13 and TRBJ2-7; a possible D gene is TRBD2 (6 bases). The CDR3 is 14 amino acids. The V and J ends lost 3 bases and 2 bases respectively, with 11 bases between them. Per germline, CDR1 PRHDT and CDR2 FYEKMQ (reference sequence). CDR3 nucleotides: TGTGCCAGCAGCTTGCGGGGACCAGCCTACGAGCAGTACTTC. This encodes CASSLRGPAYEQYF.

J is TRBJ2-4 and V is TRBV10-2; 11 positions agree with TRBD2. The CDR3 extends over 17 amino acids. CDR1 and CDR2 from the germline V gene are WSHSY and SAAADI. Trimming at V came to 2 bases and at J to 3 bases, leaving 6 bases not matched to a gene. CDR3 amino acids: CASSEATSGGYKNIQYF. CDR3 DNA sequence: TGCGCCAGCAGTGAGGCCACTAGCGGGGGCTACAAAAACATTCAGTACTTC.

This chain joins TRBV4-1 and TRBJ2-7, with TRBD1 identical over 9 bases. The CDR3 extends over 15 amino acids. Germline values: CDR1 MGHRA, CDR2 YSYEKL. The junction had 4 bases not matched to a gene; V was cut back by 0 bases and J by 4 bases. The CDR3 DNA sequence: TGCGCCAGCAGCCAAGAAGGGACAGGGTGGTACGAGCAGTACTTC. Translation: CASSQEGTGWYEQYF.

V usage is TRBV19 and J usage is TRBJ2-1, with 10 bases lining up with TRBD2. With V trimmed by 4 bases and J by 8 bases, 2 bases remained unmatched. CDR1 is LNHDA and CDR2 is SQIVND in the germline V gene (reference sequence). This CDR3 comprises 13 residues. The CDR3 is CASSSLAGDEQFF. DNA of the CDR3: TGTGCCAGTAGTAGCCTAGCGGGAGATGAGCAGTTCTTC.

The rearrangement joins TRBV2 to TRBJ2-5, with a tentative D call TRBD2 (6 bases). In germline, CDR1 is SNHLY, CDR2 FYNNEI. The CDR3 covers 15 residues. Trimming shortened V by 1 base and J by 4 bases, and 13 bases separated the two germline ends. The CDR3, as DNA: TGTGCCAGCAGTGAAGGGGGGACTCGTGGAGAGACCCAGTACTTC. Protein product: CASSEGGTRGETQYF.

This chain links TRBV19 with TRBJ2-3, with a weak D call TRBD2 (6 bases). The CDR3 is 12 residues long. Germline V gene sequence: CDR1 LNHDA, CDR2 SQIVND (reference sequence). Deletions cut 9 bases from V and 6 bases from J, with 13 bases between. CDR3 loop: CASGTPADTQYF. The CDR3 coding sequence is TGTGCCAGCGGGACTCCTGCCGATACGCAGTATTTT.

CDR3 loop: CASSERAGGSYNEQFF. The CDR3, as DNA: TGTGCCAGCAGTGAAAGGGCAGGGGGCTCCTACAATGAGCAGTTCTTC. V and J are TRBV2 and TRBJ2-1; 7 bases map to TRBD1. V dropped 2 bases and J dropped 0; count of bases not matched to a gene: 4. This CDR3 is built from 16 residues. Germline V gene sequence: CDR1 SNHLY, CDR2 FYNNEI.

This sequence joins TRBV5-5 and TRBJ2-1; possibly TRBD2 for D (6 bases). Between the trimmed V and J ends, which lost 7 bases and 5 bases, there was a span of 13 bases. The CDR3 sequence is 13 residues long. CDR1 is SGHKS, CDR2 YYEKEE, per germline (reference sequence). In DNA, the CDR3 is TGTGCCAGCGGGCGGGACTTGAACAATGAGCAGTTCTTC. Its translation is CASGRDLNNEQFF.

This chain links TRBV7-3 with TRBJ2-3; the match to TRBD1 covers 7 bases. Germline CDR1 is SGHTA and CDR2 is FQGTGA. The CDR3 runs 16 residues. The V segment lost 1 base and the J segment 5 bases; nucleotides outside the gene matches: 9. CDR3 sequence: CASSLSGPGGEDTQYF. The CDR3 nucleotides read TGTGCCAGCAGCTTAAGTGGGCCAGGGGGAGAAGATACGCAGTATTTT.

The V gene is TRBV9, the J gene TRBJ2-3; D is unresolved. The CDR3 sequence is 14 residues long. The V gene's germline CDR1 is SGDLS and CDR2 YYNGEE. The V gene lost 4 bases and the J gene lost 1 base, with 10 bases spanning the gap. In DNA form, the CDR3 reads TGTGCCAGCAGCCCCCCTAGTGGCACAGATACGCAGTATTTT. This sequence encodes CASSPPSGTDTQYF.

The gene calls are TRBV7-2 and TRBJ2-3; possible D gene TRBD1, 6 bases. V was pared by 6 bases and J by 2 bases, with 12 bases between. CDR3 size: 14 residues. Looked up from germline, CDR1 is SGHTA and CDR2 is FQGNSA. In DNA, the CDR3 is TGTGCCAGCAGGAGGGACACCAACACAGATACGCAGTATTTT. This translates into CASRRDTNTDTQYF.

The chain is built from TRBV12-5 and TRBJ2-7; 9 bases agree with TRBD1. This CDR3 comprises 14 residues. Trimming removed 4 bases from V and 3 bases from J; junction bases left unmatched: 4. Germline CDR1 reads LGHNT; CDR2 reads FRNRAP. This CDR3 reads CASGSPTGGYEQYF. The CDR3 DNA sequence: TGTGCTAGTGGTTCCCCGACAGGGGGCTACGAGCAGTACTTC.

The CDR3 region is CASSPRDAGFYGYTF. CDR3 DNA: TGTGCCAGCAGCCCAAGAGATGCAGGGTTCTATGGCTACACCTTC. The V and J genes are TRBV3-1 (or the pseudogene TRBV3-2) and TRBJ1-2; perhaps TRBD1 as D (5 bases). CDR1 and CDR2 (germline): LGHDT, YNNKEL (reference sequence). Deletions cut 4 bases from V and 4 bases from J, with 16 bases between. This CDR3 contains 15 residues.

CDR3 amino acids: CASSQGLYGYTF. Here the CDR3 DNA reads TGTGCCAGCAGCCAGGGACTTTATGGCTACACCTTC. The rearrangement links TRBV28 to TRBJ1-2; a possible D gene is TRBD1 (5 bases). This CDR3 is built from 12 residues. CDR1 and CDR2 from the germline V gene are MDHEN and SYDVKM. Trimming took 6 bases from V and 5 from J, leaving 10 bases between them.

The chain couples TRBV6-5 to TRBJ1-5, with D unresolved. The CDR3 has 15 amino acids. The V end lost 5 bases, the J end lost 2 bases, and 13 bases lay between the germline ends. CDR1 and CDR2 from the germline V gene are MNHEY and SVGAGI. The CDR3 spells CASSTPGSGNQPQHF. The CDR3 nucleotides read TGTGCCAGCAGTACCCCGGGTTCGGGCAATCAGCCCCAGCATTTT.

This chain joins TRBV6-5 and TRBJ2-6; D might be TRBD1 (5 bases). V lost 6 bases and J 2 bases, leaving 8 bases between the germline ends. CDR1 and CDR2 from the germline V gene are MNHEY and SVGAGI. This CDR3 is 14 amino acids long. The chain's CDR3 is CASSQGPGANVLTF. The CDR3 DNA reads TGTGCCAGCAGCCAGGGTCCTGGGGCCAACGTCCTGACTTTC.

The CDR3, as DNA: TGTGCCAGCAGCTTAGGGATAGGGGGGGACACTGAAGCTTTCTTT. Its protein is CASSLGIGGDTEAFF. V is TRBV7-9 and J is TRBJ1-1, with a tentative D call TRBD1 (6 bases). There are 15 residues in the CDR3. The germline gives CDR1 SEHNR, CDR2 FQNEAQ (reference sequence). Trimming shortened V by 1 base and J by 3 bases, and 12 bases separated the two germline ends. Full variable domain (outside the CDR3, taken from reference TRBV7-9 and TRBJ1-1): DTGVSQNPRHKITKRGQNVTFRCDPISEHNRLYWYRQTLGQGPEFLTYFQNEAQLEKSRLLSDRFSAERPKGSFSTLEIQRTEQGDSAMYLCASSLGIGGDTEAFFGQGTRLTVV.

The rearrangement links TRBV6-6 to TRBJ1-4, with D perhaps TRBD1 (5 bases). CDR3 length equals 15 residues. V lost 5 bases and J 3 bases, leaving 13 bases between the germline ends. CDR1 is MNHNY and CDR2 is SVGAGI in the germline V gene (reference sequence). The CDR3 region is CASSDLGEANEKLFF. DNA of the CDR3: TGTGCCAGCAGTGACCTAGGGGAGGCTAATGAAAAACTGTTTTTT.

This chain joins TRBV28 and TRBJ2-3; 10 nucleotides match TRBD1. The CDR3 sequence is 15 residues long. CDR1 is MDHEN and CDR2 is SYDVKM in the germline V gene. Germline trimming cut 5 bases from V and 5 bases from J; bases unmatched to any gene: 7. The CDR3 is CASSPWTGGQDTQYF. For the CDR3, the DNA is TGTGCCAGCAGTCCATGGACAGGGGGACAAGATACGCAGTATTTT. Together with reference TRBV28 and TRBJ2-3, the CDR3 gives the full variable domain: DVKVTQSSRYLVKRTGEKVFLECVQDMDHENMFWYRQDPGLGLRLIYFSYDVKMKEKGDIPEGYSVSREKKERFSLILESASTNQTSMYLCASSPWTGGQDTQYFGPGTRLTVL.

V is TRBV21-1 and J is TRBJ2-5; TRBD1 reflects the table's D call only, with no check against the DNA. TRBV21-1 counts as a pseudogene. The CDR3 has 14 residues. The CDR3 region has the DNA TGTGCCAGCAGCGGCGAGGACAGGGTGGAGACCCAGTACTTC. Its translation is CASSGEDRVETQYF.

The chain carries TRBV19 and TRBJ2-1, with 8 bases fitting TRBD2. CDR1 is LNHDA, CDR2 SQIVND, per germline (reference sequence). V shed 3 bases and J 9 bases; nucleotides not matched to a gene: 10. This CDR3 is built from 15 residues. The CDR3 region is CASSMLAGGGGEQFF. The CDR3 DNA reads TGTGCCAGTAGTATGTTAGCCGGGGGGGGCGGTGAGCAGTTCTTC.